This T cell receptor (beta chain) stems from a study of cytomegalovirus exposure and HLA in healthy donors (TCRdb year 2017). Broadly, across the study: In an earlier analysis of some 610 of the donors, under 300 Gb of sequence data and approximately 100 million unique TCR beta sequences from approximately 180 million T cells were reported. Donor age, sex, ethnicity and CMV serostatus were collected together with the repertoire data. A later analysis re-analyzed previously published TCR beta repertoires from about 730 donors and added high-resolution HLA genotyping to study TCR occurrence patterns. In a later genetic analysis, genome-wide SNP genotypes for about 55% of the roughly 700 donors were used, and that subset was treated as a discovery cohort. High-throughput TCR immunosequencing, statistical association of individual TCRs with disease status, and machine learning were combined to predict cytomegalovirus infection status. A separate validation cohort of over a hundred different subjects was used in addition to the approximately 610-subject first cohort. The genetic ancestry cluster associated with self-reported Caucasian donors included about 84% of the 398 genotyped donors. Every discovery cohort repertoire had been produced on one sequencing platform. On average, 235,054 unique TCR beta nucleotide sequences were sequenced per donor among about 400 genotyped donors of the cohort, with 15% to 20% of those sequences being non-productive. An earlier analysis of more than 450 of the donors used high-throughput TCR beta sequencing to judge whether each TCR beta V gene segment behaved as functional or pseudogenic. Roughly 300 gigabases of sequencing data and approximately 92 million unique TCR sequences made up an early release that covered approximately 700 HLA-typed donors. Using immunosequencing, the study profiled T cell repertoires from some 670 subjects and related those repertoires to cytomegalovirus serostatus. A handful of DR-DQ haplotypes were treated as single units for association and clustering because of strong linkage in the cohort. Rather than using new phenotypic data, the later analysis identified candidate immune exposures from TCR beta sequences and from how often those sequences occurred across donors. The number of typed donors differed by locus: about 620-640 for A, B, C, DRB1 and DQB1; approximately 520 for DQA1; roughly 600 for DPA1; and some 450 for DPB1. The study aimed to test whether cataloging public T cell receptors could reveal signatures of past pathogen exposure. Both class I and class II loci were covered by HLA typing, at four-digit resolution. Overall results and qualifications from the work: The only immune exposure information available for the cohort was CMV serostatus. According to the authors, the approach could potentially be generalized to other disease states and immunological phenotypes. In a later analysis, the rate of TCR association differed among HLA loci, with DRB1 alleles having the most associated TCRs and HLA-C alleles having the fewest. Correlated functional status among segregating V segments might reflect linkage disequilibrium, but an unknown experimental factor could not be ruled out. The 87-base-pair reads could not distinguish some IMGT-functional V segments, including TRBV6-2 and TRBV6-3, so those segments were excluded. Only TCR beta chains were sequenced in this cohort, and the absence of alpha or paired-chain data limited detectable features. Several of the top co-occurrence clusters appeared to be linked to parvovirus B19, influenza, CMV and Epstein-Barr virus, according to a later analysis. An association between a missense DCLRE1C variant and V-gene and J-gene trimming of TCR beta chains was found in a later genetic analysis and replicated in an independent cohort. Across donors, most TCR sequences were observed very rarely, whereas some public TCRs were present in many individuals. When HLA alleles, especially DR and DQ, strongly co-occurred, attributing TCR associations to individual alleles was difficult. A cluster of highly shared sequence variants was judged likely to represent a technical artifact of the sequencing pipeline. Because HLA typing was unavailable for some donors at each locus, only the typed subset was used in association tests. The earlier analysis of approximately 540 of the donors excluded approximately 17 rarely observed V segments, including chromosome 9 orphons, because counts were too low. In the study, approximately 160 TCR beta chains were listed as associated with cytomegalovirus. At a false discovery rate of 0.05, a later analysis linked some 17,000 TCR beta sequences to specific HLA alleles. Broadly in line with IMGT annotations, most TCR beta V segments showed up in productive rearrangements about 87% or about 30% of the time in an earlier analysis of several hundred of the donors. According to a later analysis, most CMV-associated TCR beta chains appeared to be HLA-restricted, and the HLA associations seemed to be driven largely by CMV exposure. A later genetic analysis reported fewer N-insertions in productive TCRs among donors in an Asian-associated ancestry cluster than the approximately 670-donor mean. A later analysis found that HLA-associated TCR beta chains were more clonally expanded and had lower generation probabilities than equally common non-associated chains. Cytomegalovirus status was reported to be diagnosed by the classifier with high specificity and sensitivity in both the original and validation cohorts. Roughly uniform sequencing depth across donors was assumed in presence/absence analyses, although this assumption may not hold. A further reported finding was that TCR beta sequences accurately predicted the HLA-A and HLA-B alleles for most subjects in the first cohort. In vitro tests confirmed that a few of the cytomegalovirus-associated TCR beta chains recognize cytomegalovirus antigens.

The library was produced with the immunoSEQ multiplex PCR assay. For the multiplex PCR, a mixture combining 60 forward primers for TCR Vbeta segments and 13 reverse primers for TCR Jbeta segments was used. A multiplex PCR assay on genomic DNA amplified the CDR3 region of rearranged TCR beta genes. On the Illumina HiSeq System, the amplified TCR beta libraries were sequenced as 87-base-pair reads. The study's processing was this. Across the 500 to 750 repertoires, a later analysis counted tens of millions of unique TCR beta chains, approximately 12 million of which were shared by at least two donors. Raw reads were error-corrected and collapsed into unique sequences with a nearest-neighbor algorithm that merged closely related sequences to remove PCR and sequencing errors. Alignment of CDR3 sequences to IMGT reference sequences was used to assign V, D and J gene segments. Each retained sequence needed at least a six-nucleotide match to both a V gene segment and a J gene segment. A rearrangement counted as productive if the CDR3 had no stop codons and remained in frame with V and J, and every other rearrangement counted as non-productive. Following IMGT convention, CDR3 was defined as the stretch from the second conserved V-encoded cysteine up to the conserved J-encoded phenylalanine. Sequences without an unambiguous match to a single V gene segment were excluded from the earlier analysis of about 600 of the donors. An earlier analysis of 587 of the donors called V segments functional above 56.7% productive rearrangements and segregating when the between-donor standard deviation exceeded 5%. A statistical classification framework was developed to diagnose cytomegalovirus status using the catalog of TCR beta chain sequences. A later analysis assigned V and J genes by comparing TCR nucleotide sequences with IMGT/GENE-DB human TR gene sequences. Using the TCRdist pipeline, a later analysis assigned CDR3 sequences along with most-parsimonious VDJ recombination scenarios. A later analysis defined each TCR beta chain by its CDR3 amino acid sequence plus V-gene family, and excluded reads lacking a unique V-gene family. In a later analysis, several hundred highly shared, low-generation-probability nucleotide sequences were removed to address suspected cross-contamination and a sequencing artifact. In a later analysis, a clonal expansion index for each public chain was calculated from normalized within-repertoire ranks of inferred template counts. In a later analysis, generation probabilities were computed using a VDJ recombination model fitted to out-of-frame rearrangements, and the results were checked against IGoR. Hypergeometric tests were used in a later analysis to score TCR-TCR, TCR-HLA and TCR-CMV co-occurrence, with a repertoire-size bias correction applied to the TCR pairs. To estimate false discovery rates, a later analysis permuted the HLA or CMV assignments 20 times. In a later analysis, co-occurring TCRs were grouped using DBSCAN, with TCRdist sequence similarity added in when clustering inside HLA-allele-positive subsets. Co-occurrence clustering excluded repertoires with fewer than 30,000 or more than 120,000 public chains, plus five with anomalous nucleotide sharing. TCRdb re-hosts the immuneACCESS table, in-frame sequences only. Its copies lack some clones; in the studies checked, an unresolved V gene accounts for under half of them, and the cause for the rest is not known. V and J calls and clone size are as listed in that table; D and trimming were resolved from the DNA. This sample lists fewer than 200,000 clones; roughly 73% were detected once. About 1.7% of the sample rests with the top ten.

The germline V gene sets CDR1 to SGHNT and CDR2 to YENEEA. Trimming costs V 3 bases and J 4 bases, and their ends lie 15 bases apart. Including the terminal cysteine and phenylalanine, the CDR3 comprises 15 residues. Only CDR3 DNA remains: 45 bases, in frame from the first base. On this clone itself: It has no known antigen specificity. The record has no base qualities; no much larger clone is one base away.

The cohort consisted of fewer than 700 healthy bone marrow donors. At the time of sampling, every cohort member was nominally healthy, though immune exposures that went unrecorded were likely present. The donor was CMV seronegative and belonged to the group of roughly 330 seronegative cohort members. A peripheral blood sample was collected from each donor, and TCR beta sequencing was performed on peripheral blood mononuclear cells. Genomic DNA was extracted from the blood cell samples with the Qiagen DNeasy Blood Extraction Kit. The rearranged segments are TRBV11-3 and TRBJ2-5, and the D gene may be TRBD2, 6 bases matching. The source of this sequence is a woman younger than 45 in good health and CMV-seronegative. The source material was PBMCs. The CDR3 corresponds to CASSFGGVRAETQYF. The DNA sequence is TGTGCCAGCAGCTTTGGAGGGGTCCGAGCAGAGACCCAGTACTTC.